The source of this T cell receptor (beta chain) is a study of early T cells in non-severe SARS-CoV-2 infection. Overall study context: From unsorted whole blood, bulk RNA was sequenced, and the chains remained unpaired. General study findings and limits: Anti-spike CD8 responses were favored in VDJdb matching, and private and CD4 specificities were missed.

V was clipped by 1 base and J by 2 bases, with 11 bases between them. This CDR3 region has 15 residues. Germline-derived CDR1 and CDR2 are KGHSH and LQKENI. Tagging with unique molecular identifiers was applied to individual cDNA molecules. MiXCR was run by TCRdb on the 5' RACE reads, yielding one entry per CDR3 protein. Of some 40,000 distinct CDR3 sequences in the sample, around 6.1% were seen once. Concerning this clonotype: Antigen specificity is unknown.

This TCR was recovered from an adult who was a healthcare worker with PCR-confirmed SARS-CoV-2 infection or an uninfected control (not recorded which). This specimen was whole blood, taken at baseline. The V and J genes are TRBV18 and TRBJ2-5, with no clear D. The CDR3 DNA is TGTGCCAGCTCACCACAGGCAGGTGTTCAAGAGACCCAGTACTTC. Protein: CASSPQAGVQETQYF.